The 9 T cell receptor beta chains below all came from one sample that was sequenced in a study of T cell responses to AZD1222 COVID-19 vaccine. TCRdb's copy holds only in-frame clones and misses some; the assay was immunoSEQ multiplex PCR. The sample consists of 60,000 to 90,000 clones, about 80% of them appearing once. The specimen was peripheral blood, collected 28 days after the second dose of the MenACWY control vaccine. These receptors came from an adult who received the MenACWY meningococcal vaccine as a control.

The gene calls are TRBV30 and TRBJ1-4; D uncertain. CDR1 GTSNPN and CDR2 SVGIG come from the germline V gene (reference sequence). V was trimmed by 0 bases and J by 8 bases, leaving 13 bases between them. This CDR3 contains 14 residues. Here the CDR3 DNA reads TGTGCCTGGAGTGTACTGTGGGGAACAGAAAAACTGTTTTTT. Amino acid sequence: CAWSVLWGTEKLFF.

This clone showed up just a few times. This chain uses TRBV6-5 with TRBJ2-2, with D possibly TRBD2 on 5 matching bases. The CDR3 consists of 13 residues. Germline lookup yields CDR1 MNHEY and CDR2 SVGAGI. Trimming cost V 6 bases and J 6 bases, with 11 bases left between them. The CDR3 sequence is CASRSGVSGELFF. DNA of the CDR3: TGTGCCAGCAGATCCGGGGTGTCCGGGGAGCTGTTTTTT.

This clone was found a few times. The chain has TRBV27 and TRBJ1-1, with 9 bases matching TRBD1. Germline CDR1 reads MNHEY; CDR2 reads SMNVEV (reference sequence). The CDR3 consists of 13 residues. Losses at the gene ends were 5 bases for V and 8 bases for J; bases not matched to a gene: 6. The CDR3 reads CASSLGQGSEAFF. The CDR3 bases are TGTGCCAGCAGTCTCGGACAGGGGAGCGAAGCTTTCTTT.

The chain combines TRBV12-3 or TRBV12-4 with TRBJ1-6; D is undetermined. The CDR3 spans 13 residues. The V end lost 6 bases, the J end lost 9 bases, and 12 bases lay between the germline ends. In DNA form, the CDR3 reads TGTGCCAGCAGCTATCTGGGCAGTTCACCCCTCCACTTT. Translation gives CASSYLGSSPLHF.

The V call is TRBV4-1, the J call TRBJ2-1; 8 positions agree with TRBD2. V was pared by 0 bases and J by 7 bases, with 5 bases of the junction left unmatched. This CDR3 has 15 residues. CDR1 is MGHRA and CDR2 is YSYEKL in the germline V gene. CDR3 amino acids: CASSQEVGRANEQFF. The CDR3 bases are TGCGCCAGCAGCCAAGAGGTCGGGAGGGCTAATGAGCAGTTCTTC.

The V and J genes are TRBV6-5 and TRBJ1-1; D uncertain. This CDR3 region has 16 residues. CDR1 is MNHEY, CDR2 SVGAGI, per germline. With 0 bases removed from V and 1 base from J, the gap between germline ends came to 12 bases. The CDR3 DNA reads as TGTGCCAGCAGTTACTCACCGGCGGTCTGGAACACTGAAGCTTTCTTT. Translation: CASSYSPAVWNTEAFF.

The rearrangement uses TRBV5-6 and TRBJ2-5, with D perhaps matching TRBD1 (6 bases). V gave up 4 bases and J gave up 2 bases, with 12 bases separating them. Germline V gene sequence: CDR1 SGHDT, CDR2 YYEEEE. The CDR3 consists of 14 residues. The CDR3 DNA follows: TGTGCCAGCAGCGTACCGGGACAACAAGAGACCCAGTACTTC. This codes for CASSVPGQQETQYF.

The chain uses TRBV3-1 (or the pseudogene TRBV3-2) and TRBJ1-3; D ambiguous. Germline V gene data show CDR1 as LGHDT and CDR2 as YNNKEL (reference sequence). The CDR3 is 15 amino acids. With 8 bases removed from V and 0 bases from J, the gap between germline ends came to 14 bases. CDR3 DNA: TGTGCCAGCGCTCCGGACGGTTCCTCTGGAAACACCATATATTTT. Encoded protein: CASAPDGSSGNTIYF.

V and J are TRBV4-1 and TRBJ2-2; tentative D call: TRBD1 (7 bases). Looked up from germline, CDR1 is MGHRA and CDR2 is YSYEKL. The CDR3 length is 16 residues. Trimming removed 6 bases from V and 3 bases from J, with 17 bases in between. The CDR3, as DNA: TGCGCCAGCAGGGGGGGCAGGGGGTCGGACACCGGGGAGCTGTTTTTT. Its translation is CASRGGRGSDTGELFF.